One sample yielded the 28 T cell receptor beta chains listed below, sequenced in a study of cytomegalovirus exposure and HLA in healthy donors. Method: immunoSEQ multiplex PCR; TCRdb's copy keeps in-frame clones and lacks some. The data show approximately 160,000 clones, around 90% seen once. Sequencing was done on a sample of PBMCs. These receptors were taken from a woman in her late teens or twenties in good health and CMV-seropositive.

This sequence joins TRBV20-1 and TRBJ1-1; D is possibly TRBD1 (5 bases). CDR3 length: 11 residues. CDR1 and CDR2 (germline): DFQATT, SNEGSKA (reference sequence). CDR3 amino acids: CRGSGGTEAFF. The CDR3 DNA sequence: TGCAGGGGGTCCGGGGGCACTGAAGCTTTCTTT.

The chain has TRBV28 and TRBJ2-3; maybe TRBD2 (6 bases). The CDR3 loop spans 15 amino acids. Trimming stripped 7 bases from V and 4 bases from J, with 18 bases between. Germline CDR1 MDHEN, CDR2 SYDVKM. This CDR3 is CASTAGEAGPDTQYF. For the CDR3, the DNA is TGTGCCAGCACCGCTGGGGAGGCAGGACCAGATACGCAGTATTTT.

The J gene is TRBJ2-5, the V gene TRBV18; D is possibly TRBD2 (5 bases). Trimming took off 1 base at V and 5 bases at J, with 5 bases between the two ends. The CDR3 spans 12 residues. Germline V CDR1 and CDR2: KGHSH, LQKENI. The CDR3 DNA is TGTGCCAGCTCACCACGAGGGGAGACCCAGTACTTC. Its translation: CASSPRGETQYF.

J is TRBJ2-3 and V is TRBV7-3, with 8 nucleotides matching TRBD1. CDR3 length equals 15 residues. Germline V CDR1 and CDR2: SGHTA, FQGTGA. J gave up 3 bases and V 4 bases, and 6 bases lay outside the gene matches. In nucleotides, the CDR3 is TGTGCCAGCAGCTCTGACAGGGGACGGACAGATACGCAGTATTTT. It codes for CASSSDRGRTDTQYF.

The chain uses TRBV13 and TRBJ1-1; maybe TRBD1 (5 bases). V was trimmed by 5 bases and J by 1 base, leaving 17 bases between them. The germline CDR1 and CDR2 sequences are PRHDT and FYEKMQ (reference sequence). The CDR3 totals 16 residues. CDR3 loop: CASSPNGGVTNTEAFF. In DNA, the CDR3 is TGTGCCAGCAGCCCGAACGGGGGAGTAACGAACACTGAAGCTTTCTTT. The full variable domain, its missing parts supplied by reference TRBV13 and TRBJ1-1, is AAGVIQSPRHLIKEKRETATLKCYPIPRHDTVYWYQQGPGQDPQFLISFYEKMQSDKGSIPDRFSAQQFSDYHSELNMSSLELGDSALYFCASSPNGGVTNTEAFFGQGTRLTVV.

This clone was detected only a few times. For the CDR3, the DNA is TGTGCCAGCGGGGCCAGGGGGCCCTACGAGCAGTACTTC. Its translation is CASGARGPYEQYF. The rearrangement links TRBV6-1 to TRBJ2-7; 8 bases fit TRBD1. The CDR3 length is 13 residues. CDR1 and CDR2 from the germline V gene are MNHNS and SASEGT. V dropped 8 bases and J dropped 2; count of bases not matched to a gene: 5.

This chain connects TRBV27 to TRBJ2-1; 10 positions match TRBD2. Germline CDR1 is MNHEY and CDR2 is SMNVEV (reference sequence). The CDR3 spans 19 residues. The junction had 8 bases not matched to a gene; V was cut back by 0 bases and J by 0 bases. The chain's CDR3 is CASSLSNRLAGTSYNEQFF. The CDR3 DNA reads TGTGCCAGCAGTTTATCCAATCGACTAGCGGGTACCTCCTACAATGAGCAGTTCTTC.

The chain links TRBV19 to TRBJ1-1, with 7 bases matching TRBD1. The ends lost 3 bases at V and 5 bases at J; junction bases unmatched: 6. The germline CDR1 and CDR2 sequences are LNHDA and SQIVND (reference sequence). This CDR3 comprises 14 residues. The CDR3 region is CASSIALQGTEAFF. As DNA, the CDR3 is TGTGCCAGTAGTATTGCGTTACAGGGGACTGAAGCTTTCTTT. Complete variable domain (other parts from reference TRBV19 and TRBJ1-1): DGGITQSPKYLFRKEGQNVTLSCEQNLNHDAMYWYRQDPGQGLRLIYYSQIVNDFQKGDIAEGYSVSREKKESFPLTVTSAQKNPTAFYLCASSIALQGTEAFFGQGTRLTVV.

This chain uses TRBV4-1 with TRBJ1-1, with no clear D. V shed 0 bases and J shed 1 base, with 12 bases lying between them. Germline assignment: CDR1 MGHRA and CDR2 YSYEKL. The CDR3 loop spans 16 amino acids. The CDR3: CASSQDSRRGNTEAFF. The CDR3 nucleotides read TGCGCCAGCAGCCAAGATAGCCGACGCGGGAACACTGAAGCTTTCTTT.

The chain is built from TRBV19 and TRBJ2-6, with a possible D match to TRBD2 (6 bases). CDR1 and CDR2 (germline): LNHDA, SQIVND (reference sequence). Trimming took 5 bases from V and 2 from J, leaving 7 bases between them. This CDR3 region has 14 residues. For the CDR3, the DNA is TGTGCCAGTAGTTCGGGAGCTGGGGCCAACGTCCTGACTTTC. Protein: CASSSGAGANVLTF.

The genes are TRBV15 and TRBJ2-5, with a possible D match to TRBD2 (6 bases). V was shortened by 1 base and J by 1 base, with 13 bases between the two germline ends. The CDR3 extends over 16 amino acids. Germline assignment: CDR1 LNHNV and CDR2 YYDKDF (reference sequence). The CDR3 nucleotides are TGTGCCACCAGCAGAGTCGTGGGGGGTATCCAAGAGACCCAGTACTTC. Translation: CATSRVVGGIQETQYF.

The chain joins TRBV11-2 to TRBJ2-7, with D possibly being TRBD2 (6 bases). Trimming removed 5 bases at V and 7 bases at J, with 15 bases between. This CDR3 is built from 13 residues. In germline, CDR1 is SGHAT, CDR2 FQNNGV. The DNA of the CDR3 is TGTGCCAGCAGCCCCACCTTTCGGGGGGAGCAGTACTTC. This sequence encodes CASSPTFRGEQYF.

This chain uses TRBV29-1 with TRBJ1-2; TRBD1 aligns across 11 bases. The CDR3 contains 11 residues. V was pared by 7 bases and J by 7 bases, with 2 bases of the junction left unmatched. Germline CDR1 reads SQVTM; CDR2 reads ANQGSEA. The CDR3 DNA sequence: TGCAGCGGAGGGACAGGGGGTGGCTACACCTTC. It encodes CSGGTGGGYTF. The variable domain in full, with the rest retrieved from reference TRBV29-1 and TRBJ1-2, is SAVISQKPSRDICQRGTSLTIQCQVDSQVTMMFWYRQQPGQSLTLIATANQGSEATYESGFVIDKFPISRPNLTFSTLTVSNMSPEDSSIYLCSGGTGGGYTFGSGTRLTVV.

The chain carries TRBV7-2 and TRBJ1-4; 8 nucleotides agree with TRBD1. The CDR3 length is 14 residues. Germline V CDR1 and CDR2: SGHTA, FQGNSA. V dropped 5 bases and J dropped 8; count of bases not matched to a gene: 7. The CDR3 DNA reads TGTGCCAGCAGCATTACAGGGGGGTTGGAAAAACTGTTTTTT. Amino acids: CASSITGGLEKLFF. Combining the CDR3 with reference TRBV7-2 and TRBJ1-4 gives the whole variable domain GAGVSQSPSNKVTEKGKDVELRCDPISGHTALYWYRQSLGQGLEFLIYFQGNSAPDKSGLPSDRFSAERTGGSVSTLTIQRTQQEDSAVYLCASSITGGLEKLFFGSGTQLSVL.

The chain is built from TRBV19 and TRBJ2-4, with 8 positions matching TRBD1. From germline, CDR1 is LNHDA and CDR2 SQIVND (reference sequence). The CDR3 covers 14 residues. The junction had 4 bases not matched to a gene; V was cut back by 5 bases and J by 4 bases. Here the CDR3 DNA reads TGTGCCAGTAGTTCCCGACAGGGGAAAAACATTCAGTACTTC. This translates into CASSSRQGKNIQYF.

This chain connects TRBV6-6 to TRBJ1-1; 7 bases line up with TRBD1. The germline gives CDR1 MNHNY, CDR2 SVGAGI (reference sequence). This CDR3 has 16 residues. The J segment lost 5 bases and the V segment lost 6 bases, leaving 15 bases of the junction unmatched. The CDR3 DNA is TGTGCCAGCAGCCAAGTTACAGGGGCCTCCGGGACTGAAGCTTTCTTT. This encodes CASSQVTGASGTEAFF.

The J gene is TRBJ1-3, the V gene TRBV15; the D is unclear. V lost 4 bases and J lost 2, with 12 bases in between. CDR3 size: 15 residues. Germline V gene sequence: CDR1 LNHNV, CDR2 YYDKDF (reference sequence). The DNA for the CDR3 is TGTGCCACCAGCACTAGAAGAAGTGCTGGAAACACCATATATTTT. This gives the protein CATSTRRSAGNTIYF.

The rearrangement joins TRBV30 to TRBJ1-5; D is possibly TRBD1 (6 bases). Germline V gene sequence: CDR1 GTSNPN, CDR2 SVGIG (reference sequence). Trimming removed 6 bases from V and 3 bases from J, with 12 bases in between. The CDR3 has 13 residues. CDR3 DNA: TGTGCCTGCCAGGCAGGGGTCAATCAGCCCCAGCATTTT. Amino acid sequence: CACQAGVNQPQHF.

This clone was counted a few times. J is TRBJ2-7 and V is TRBV5-4; 7 bases match TRBD1. Germline V gene lookup returns CDR1 SGHNT and CDR2 YYREEE (reference sequence). Germline trimming cut 0 bases from V and 3 bases from J; bases unmatched to any gene: 3. The CDR3 runs 14 residues. The CDR3: CASSLGPGGYEQYF. The CDR3 DNA is TGTGCCAGCAGCTTGGGACCAGGGGGCTACGAGCAGTACTTC.

This chain joins TRBV7-2 and TRBJ2-1; 8 bases fit TRBD2. V was clipped by 4 bases and J by 8 bases; unmatched bases: 7. The CDR3 loop spans 14 amino acids. The V gene's germline CDR1 is SGHTA and CDR2 FQGNSA. In DNA, the CDR3 is TGTGCCAGCAGCTCGGAACGGGAGGGCGATGAGCAGTTCTTC. This gives the protein CASSSEREGDEQFF.

The chain couples TRBV29-1 to TRBJ1-4; perhaps TRBD1 as D (6 bases). Trimming took off 5 bases at V and 8 bases at J, with 12 bases between the two ends. This CDR3 is 12 amino acids long. CDR1 is SQVTM and CDR2 is ANQGSEA in the germline V gene. CDR3 nucleotide sequence: TGCAGCGTTTTGGCGACAGGAGAAAAACTGTTTTTT. Protein: CSVLATGEKLFF.

The rearrangement uses TRBV6-5 and TRBJ2-3, with a tentative D call TRBD2 (6 bases). Germline CDR1 MNHEY, CDR2 SVGAGI. V lost 6 bases to trimming and J lost 3 bases, with 13 bases between them. The CDR3 has 14 residues. The CDR3 protein is CASRGLGPTDTQYF. CDR3 DNA sequence: TGTGCCAGCAGGGGACTCGGGCCAACAGATACGCAGTATTTT.

This chain links TRBV2 with TRBJ2-1; 14 positions match TRBD2. The CDR3 covers 15 residues. V gave up 4 bases and J gave up 8 bases; unmatched junction bases: 4. Per the germline V gene, CDR1 is SNHLY and CDR2 is FYNNEI. This CDR3 is CASSGGLAGGDEQFF. CDR3 DNA sequence: TGTGCCAGCAGTGGAGGACTAGCGGGAGGCGATGAGCAGTTCTTC.

The chain recombines TRBV19 with TRBJ2-1; 7 bases agree with TRBD2. Trimming at V came to 7 bases and at J to 7 bases, leaving 7 bases not matched to a gene. The CDR3 runs to 13 residues. From germline, CDR1 is LNHDA and CDR2 SQIVND (reference sequence). The CDR3 DNA reads TGTGCCAGTATGGTTAGCGGGTATAATGAGCAGTTCTTC. It translates to CASMVSGYNEQFF.

This chain uses TRBV5-5 with TRBJ2-7; 10 nucleotides align to TRBD2. The germline V gene has CDR1 SGHKS and CDR2 YYEKEE (reference sequence). This CDR3 comprises 14 residues. V gave up 2 bases and J gave up 6 bases; unmatched junction bases: 5. The CDR3 nucleotides read TGTGCCAGCAGCTTCCTAGCGGGAGATCGCGAGCAGTACTTC. Its protein is CASSFLAGDREQYF.

Here the CDR3 DNA reads TGTGCCAGCAGCCCGGGGGACTACAATGAGCAGTTCTTC. Translation: CASSPGDYNEQFF. V is TRBV7-3 and J is TRBJ2-1; D is perhaps TRBD2 (6 bases). Trimming removed 5 bases from V and 3 bases from J, with 8 bases in between. CDR1 SGHTA and CDR2 FQGTGA come from the germline V gene. The CDR3 extends over 13 amino acids.

The V and J genes are TRBV29-1 and TRBJ2-6; D is uncertain. With 6 bases removed from V and 2 bases from J, the gap between germline ends came to 5 bases. CDR3 length: 12 amino acids. Germline V gene sequence: CDR1 SQVTM, CDR2 ANQGSEA. The CDR3 spells CSVLAGANVLTF. In DNA, the CDR3 is TGCAGCGTACTCGCTGGGGCCAACGTCCTGACTTTC.

This clone came up once. The chain recombines TRBV21-1 with TRBJ1-1; the table's D gene call, TRBD1, was not cross checked with the DNA. TRBV21-1 is assigned pseudogene status. This CDR3 comprises 13 residues. CDR3 protein: CASKDRVNTEAFF. The CDR3 nucleotides are TGTGCCAGCAAGGACAGGGTGAACACTGAAGCTTTCTTT.